Detailed here is one TCR beta chain. Its antigen is not known. Losses at the gene ends were 4 bases for V and 2 bases for J; bases not matched to a gene: 5. There are 17 residues in the CDR3. The germline V gene has CDR1 SGHTA and CDR2 FQGNSA. This entry belongs to a study of neoadjuvant anti-PD-1 for oral cavity cancer. The overall study: Patients mostly received three to four biweekly nivolumab doses at 3 mg/kg before surgery.

Measured with immunoSEQ multiplex PCR; TCRdb has only the in-frame clones, and not every one. The sample yields 9,500 to 15,000 clones, 70% to 75% seen once. Study results and limitations: PBMC Gini-index clonality exceeded responders' in non-responders post-nivolumab.

Indicated time point: after neoadjuvant nivolumab, at surgical resection. Patients had HPV-negative, locally advanced oral cavity squamous cell carcinoma. No culture or expansion preceded analysis of these blood cells. The sequence derives from a person aged 35 to 85 with oral cavity squamous cell carcinoma. The input for sequencing was PBMCs, taken after nivolumab (anti-PD-1) treatment. The V and J genes are TRBV7-2 and TRBJ2-2, with TRBD2 identical over 12 bases. The CDR3 is CASSSASGGANTGELFF. As DNA, the CDR3 is TGTGCCAGCAGCTCCGCTAGCGGGGGGGCTAACACCGGGGAGCTGTTTTTT. The whole variable domain, remainder taken from reference TRBV7-2 and TRBJ2-2, is GAGVSQSPSNKVTEKGKDVELRCDPISGHTALYWYRQSLGQGLEFLIYFQGNSAPDKSGLPSDRFSAERTGGSVSTLTIQRTQQEDSAVYLCASSSASGGANTGELFFGEGSRLTVL.